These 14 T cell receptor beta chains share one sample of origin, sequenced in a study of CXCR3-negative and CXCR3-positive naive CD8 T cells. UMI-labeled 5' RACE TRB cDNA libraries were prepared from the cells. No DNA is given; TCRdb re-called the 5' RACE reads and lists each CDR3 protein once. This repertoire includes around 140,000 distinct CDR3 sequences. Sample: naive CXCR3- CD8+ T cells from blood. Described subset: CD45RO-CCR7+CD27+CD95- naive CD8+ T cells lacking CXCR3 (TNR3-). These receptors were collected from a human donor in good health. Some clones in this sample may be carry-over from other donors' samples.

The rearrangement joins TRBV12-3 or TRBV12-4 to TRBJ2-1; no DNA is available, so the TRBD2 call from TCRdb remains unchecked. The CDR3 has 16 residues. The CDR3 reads CASSLRAGSSYNEQFF.

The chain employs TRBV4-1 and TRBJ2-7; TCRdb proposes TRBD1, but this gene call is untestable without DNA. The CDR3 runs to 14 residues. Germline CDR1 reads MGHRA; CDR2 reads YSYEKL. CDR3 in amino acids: CASSNKNDRGEQYF.

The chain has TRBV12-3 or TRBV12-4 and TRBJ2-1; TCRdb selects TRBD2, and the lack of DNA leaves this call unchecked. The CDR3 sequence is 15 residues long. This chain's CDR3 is CASSFSGPDYNEQFF.

Here the CDR3 reads CASSLGSGIIYNEQFF. V is TRBV7-6 and J is TRBJ2-1. Germline V gene sequence: CDR1 SGHVS, CDR2 FNYEAQ. CDR3 size: 16 residues.

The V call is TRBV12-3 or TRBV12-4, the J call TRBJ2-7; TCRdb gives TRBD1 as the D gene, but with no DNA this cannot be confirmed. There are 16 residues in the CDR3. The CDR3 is CASSTYGTGGGHEQYF.

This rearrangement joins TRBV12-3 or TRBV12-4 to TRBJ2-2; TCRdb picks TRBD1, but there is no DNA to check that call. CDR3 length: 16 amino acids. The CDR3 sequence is CASSLLEGESTGELFF.

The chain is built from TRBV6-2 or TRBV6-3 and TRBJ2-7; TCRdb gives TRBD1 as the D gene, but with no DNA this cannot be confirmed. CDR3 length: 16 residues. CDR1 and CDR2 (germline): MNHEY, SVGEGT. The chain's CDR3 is CASSYFTTGTIYEQYF.

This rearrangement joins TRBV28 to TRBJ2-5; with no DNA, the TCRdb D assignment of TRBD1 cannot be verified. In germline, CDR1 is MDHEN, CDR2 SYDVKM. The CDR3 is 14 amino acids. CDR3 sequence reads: CASSPWVQEETQYF.

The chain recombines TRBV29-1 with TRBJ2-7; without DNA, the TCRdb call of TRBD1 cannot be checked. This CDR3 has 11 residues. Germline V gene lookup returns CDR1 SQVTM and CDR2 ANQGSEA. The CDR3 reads CSVSTGFEQYF.

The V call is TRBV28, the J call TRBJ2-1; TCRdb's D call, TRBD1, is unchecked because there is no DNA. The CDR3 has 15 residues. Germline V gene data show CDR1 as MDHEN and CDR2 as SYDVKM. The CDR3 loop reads CASRAGTGGGNEQFF.

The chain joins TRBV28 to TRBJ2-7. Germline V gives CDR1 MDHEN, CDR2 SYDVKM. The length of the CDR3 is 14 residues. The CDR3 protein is CASSLRVAPHEQYF.

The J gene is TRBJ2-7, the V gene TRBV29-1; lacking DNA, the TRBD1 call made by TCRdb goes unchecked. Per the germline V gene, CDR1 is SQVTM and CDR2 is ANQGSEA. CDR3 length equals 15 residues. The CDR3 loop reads CSVEDEMTDSYEQYF.

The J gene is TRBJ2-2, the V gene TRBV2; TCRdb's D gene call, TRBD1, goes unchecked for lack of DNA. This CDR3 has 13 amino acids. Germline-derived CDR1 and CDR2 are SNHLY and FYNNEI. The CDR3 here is CASMGQGHGELFF.

CDR3 loop: CASSPKGQLHYEQYF. The chain couples TRBV18 to TRBJ2-7; without DNA, the TCRdb call of TRBD1 cannot be checked. The CDR3 loop spans 15 amino acids. Per the germline V gene, CDR1 is KGHSH and CDR2 is LQKENI.